This T cell receptor beta chain was obtained from a study of CD8 T cells in ankylosing spondylitis. General study results and limits: Ankylosing spondylitis blood appeared to be characterized by a TCR beta motif of roughly eight highly homologous variants. The study looked at matched synovial fluid samples from ankylosing spondylitis patients. Disease-linked clones were reported to be significantly enriched there.

At least ten counts were recorded for this clonotype. Its antigen remains unidentified. It was by quantitative 5'-RACE with molecular barcodes that TCR beta libraries were made. TCRdb recomputed calls from the 5' RACE reads with MiXCR, one row per CDR3 protein. The table lists hundreds of thousands of distinct CDR3 sequences, around 24% of them singletons. Trimming shortened V by 2 bases and J by 6 bases, and 10 bases separated the two germline ends. Germline-derived CDR1 and CDR2 are KGHSH and LQKENI. The CDR3 is made up of 14 amino acids. The specimen sequenced was blood, either unsorted or a sorted T cell fraction (not recorded which). The J gene is TRBJ2-2, the V gene TRBV18, with D perhaps TRBD1 or TRBD2 (5 bases each). This receptor was taken from a male donor with ankylosing spondylitis or in good health (not recorded which). The CDR3 spells CASSPLQEAGELFF. CDR3 nucleotides: TGTGCCAGCTCACCATTACAGGAGGCCGGGGAGCTGTTTTTT.